This TCR beta chain was found in a study of graft-versus-host responses after intestinal transplantation. Looking at the study overall: The transplants performed in recipients were multivisceral, liver-intestinal, or isolated intestinal.

The CDR3 sequence is 14 residues long. From germline, CDR1 is SQVTM and CDR2 ANQGSEA. With V trimmed by 7 bases and J by 6 bases, 11 bases remained unmatched. Concerning this clone: Its target is not known.

Assay: immunoSEQ multiplex PCR; the TCRdb copy retains only in-frame clones and omits some. The sample lists some 70,000 clones, approximately 92% seen once, with about 6.7% in the top ten. Findings and caveats of the study: Researchers found peak circulating GvH clone levels linked to early post-transplant HvG declines. GvH clones surfaced in recipient marrow, some emerging earlier in ileum or blood. Subjects displaying graft-donor T cell macrochimerism possessed elevated graft-versus-host to host-versus-graft clonal ratios inside allografts.

J is TRBJ2-2 and V is TRBV29-1, with 7 bases lining up with TRBD1. The sample in question was bone marrow, obtained 700 to 850 days after intestinal transplantation. This TCR was sampled from a human patient who received an intestinal transplant, so some T cells may come from the graft donor. The CDR3 region is CSGRQGEGAGELFF. DNA for the CDR3: TGCAGCGGCCGGCAGGGGGAAGGTGCCGGGGAGCTGTTTTTT.